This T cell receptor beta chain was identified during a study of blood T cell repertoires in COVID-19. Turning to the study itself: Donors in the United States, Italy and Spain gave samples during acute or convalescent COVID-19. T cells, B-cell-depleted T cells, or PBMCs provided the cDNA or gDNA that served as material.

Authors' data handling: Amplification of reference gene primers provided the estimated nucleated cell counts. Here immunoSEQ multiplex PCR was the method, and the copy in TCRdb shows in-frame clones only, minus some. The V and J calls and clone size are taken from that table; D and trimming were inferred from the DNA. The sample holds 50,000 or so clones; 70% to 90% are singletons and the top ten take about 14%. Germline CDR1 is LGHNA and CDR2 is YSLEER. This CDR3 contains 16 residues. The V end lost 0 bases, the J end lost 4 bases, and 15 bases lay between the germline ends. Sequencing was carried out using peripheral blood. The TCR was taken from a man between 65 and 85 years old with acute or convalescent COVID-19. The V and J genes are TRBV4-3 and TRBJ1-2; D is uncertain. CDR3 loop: CASSQDRFRGIYGYTF. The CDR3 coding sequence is TGCGCCAGCAGCCAAGATCGGTTCCGGGGAATCTATGGCTACACCTTC.